This paragraph covers one TCR beta chain sequence. The target antigen is unknown. This record comes from a study of T cells in narcolepsy. As for the study in general: Donors had narcolepsy type 1 or type 2, or were healthy controls.

Produced via immunoSEQ multiplex PCR; TCRdb's table is partial and in-frame only. The table includes tens of thousands of clones, approximately 84% detected once. Study observations and caveats: Blood of same and different patients, but not healthy controls, reportedly held recurring autoreactive clonotypes. Same-patient CSF and blood CD4+ T cell clonotypes included HCRT-specific and TRIB2-specific autoreactive ones.

The CDR3 is 16 residues long. J lost 8 bases, V lost 5 bases, and 8 bases had no gene match. Germline loops: CDR1 LGHNT, CDR2 FRNRAP. V usage is TRBV12-5 and J usage is TRBJ2-1; TRBD2 agrees at 14 bases. The TCR sequence derives from a human donor with narcolepsy. The sequenced material came from CD45RA- memory CD4+ T cells from PBMCs. The CDR3 region has the DNA TGTGCTAGTGGTCCGGGGACTAGCGGGAGTTACGATGAGCAGTTCTTC. This codes for CASGPGTSGSYDEQFF.